This T cell receptor (beta chain) was obtained from a study of control samples from healthy donors and cancer patients. This CDR3 spans 16 amino acids. Trimming at V came to 2 bases and at J to 9 bases, leaving 10 bases not matched to a gene. Germline V lookup: CDR1 SGHAT, CDR2 FQNNGV. Libraries were prepared by immunoSEQ multiplex PCR; TCRdb keeps only in-frame clonotypes and omits some of them. The table has 130,000 to 150,000 clones, more than 90% seen once. Source material: blood. The chain uses TRBV11-2 and TRBJ1-6, with TRBD1 identical over 7 bases. This clonotype was sampled from a man aged 25 to 45 in good health. CDR3 nucleotides: TGTGCCAGCAGCTTAAGACGACAGGGTTTGGGTTCACCCCTCCACTTT. Amino acid sequence: CASSLRRQGLGSPLHF.